The 25 T cell receptor beta chains below were found in one sample sequenced in a study of blood T cell repertoires in COVID-19 (dated by TCRdb to 2018 to 2021). Library generation was performed with the immunoSEQ multiplex PCR assay. In TCRdb, the immuneACCESS table is reduced to in-frame sequences with V and J assigned. These tables do not hold every clone; where another copy was compared, an unresolved V gene accounts for under half, and the others remain unexplained. The sample data list about 220,000 clones, and under 90% of these were observed just once. The top ten hold roughly 5.3% of the sample. The sequencing input was peripheral blood. These receptor sequences come from a woman aged 55 to 70 who had recovered from COVID-19.

This chain links TRBV2 with TRBJ2-5, with D unresolved. V dropped 7 bases and J dropped 3 bases, with 3 bases sitting between them. The length of the CDR3 is 10 residues. Looked up from germline, CDR1 is SNHLY and CDR2 is FYNNEI. The CDR3 DNA sequence: TGTGCCAGCACCGAAGAGACCCAGTACTTC. Protein: CASTEETQYF.

The rearrangement uses TRBV2 and TRBJ1-1; D not resolved. The CDR3 runs to 10 residues. Trimming removed 3 bases from V and 11 bases from J, with 7 bases in between. CDR1 and CDR2 (germline): SNHLY, FYNNEI. The CDR3 loop is CASSERNAFF. CDR3 sequence (DNA): TGTGCCAGCAGTGAGCGTAATGCTTTCTTT.

The chain joins TRBV7-2 to TRBJ1-5; D not certain. Trimming left V 1 base short and J 6 bases short, with 4 bases between. Germline assignment: CDR1 SGHTA and CDR2 FQGNSA. The CDR3 is 12 amino acids. CDR3 residues: CASSLVGQPQHF. As DNA, the CDR3 is TGTGCCAGCAGCTTAGTCGGTCAGCCCCAGCATTTT.

The CDR3, as DNA: TGTGCCAGCAGGATATGGACAGGGCGGAATTCACCCCTCCACTTT. This translates into CASRIWTGRNSPLHF. This chain joins TRBV7-2 and TRBJ1-6; 8 positions match TRBD1. The ends lost 6 bases at V and 7 bases at J; junction bases unmatched: 8. The CDR3 has 15 residues. The germline V gene encodes CDR1 SGHTA and CDR2 FQGNSA.

This sequence joins TRBV3-1 (or the pseudogene TRBV3-2) and TRBJ2-1; 11 nucleotides align to TRBD2. Trimming took 2 bases from V and 11 from J; bases not matched to a gene: 8. CDR1 and CDR2 (germline): LGHDT, YNNKEL (reference sequence). The CDR3 contains 15 residues. The CDR3, as DNA: TGTGCCAGCAGCCAACTAGCGGGGGGTCCGAACAAGCAGTTCTTC. This encodes CASSQLAGGPNKQFF.

The gene calls are TRBV9 and TRBJ1-5; D remains unclear. V was shortened by 0 bases and J by 0 bases, with 10 bases between the two germline ends. The CDR3 extends over 16 amino acids. CDR1 SGDLS and CDR2 YYNGEE come from the germline V gene. CDR3 nucleotides: TGTGCCAGCAGCGTAGTGTGCGCAGGTAGCAATCAGCCCCAGCATTTT. Amino acids: CASSVVCAGSNQPQHF.

The gene calls are TRBV7-8 and TRBJ1-2, with D perhaps TRBD1 (5 bases). Germline assignment: CDR1 SGHVS and CDR2 FQNEAQ. V shed 4 bases and J shed 2 bases, with 20 bases lying between them. The CDR3 has 17 amino acids. CDR3 sequence: CASSSSRVPPLNYGYTF. In DNA, the CDR3 is TGTGCCAGCAGCTCGAGCAGGGTTCCCCCCCTAAACTATGGCTACACCTTC.

A single count supports this clone. V gene TRBV14 combines with J gene TRBJ2-5; 8 positions agree with TRBD2. CDR3 length: 14 residues. V lost 4 bases, J lost 5 bases, and 6 bases stayed unmatched. Germline V CDR1 and CDR2: SGHDN, FVKESK. CDR3 residues: CASSPWTSPETQYF. CDR3 nucleotides: TGTGCCAGCAGCCCCTGGACTAGCCCGGAGACCCAGTACTTC.

The chain recombines TRBV9 with TRBJ2-5; maybe TRBD2 (7 bases). The CDR3 runs to 15 residues. V was clipped by 4 bases and J by 0 bases, with 13 bases between them. In germline, CDR1 is SGDLS, CDR2 YYNGEE. Written as DNA, the CDR3 is TGTGCCAGCAGCCCCCGGGGGGACAACCAAGAGACCCAGTACTTC. Protein: CASSPRGDNQETQYF.

The rearrangement joins TRBV11-2 to TRBJ2-5; TRBD1 matches 7 bases. Trimming removed 4 bases from V and 4 bases from J; junction bases left unmatched: 6. The germline V gene has CDR1 SGHAT and CDR2 FQNNGV. The CDR3 consists of 14 residues. The CDR3 loop reads CASSWETGTETQYF. The CDR3 region has the DNA TGTGCCAGCAGCTGGGAGACAGGGACAGAGACCCAGTACTTC.

The rearrangement uses TRBV12-5 and TRBJ2-7; 7 bases fit TRBD2. Trimming at V came to 6 bases and at J to 2 bases, leaving 10 bases not matched to a gene. Germline V gives CDR1 LGHNT, CDR2 FRNRAP. The CDR3 has 15 residues. CDR3 protein: CASGPPGGLPYEQYF. The CDR3 DNA is TGTGCTAGTGGCCCTCCCGGGGGACTACCCTACGAGCAGTACTTC.

This clone was observed a handful of times. This sequence joins TRBV5-1 and TRBJ2-1, with D possibly TRBD1 on 6 matching bases. Trimming took 0 bases from V and 2 from J, leaving 9 bases between them. Germline V gene lookup returns CDR1 SGHRS and CDR2 YFSETQ. The CDR3 consists of 15 residues. The CDR3 here is CASSLVQGAYNEQFF. The CDR3, as DNA: TGCGCCAGCAGCTTGGTACAGGGTGCCTACAATGAGCAGTTCTTC. Looking up the rest from reference TRBV5-1 and TRBJ2-1 gives the full variable domain: KAGVTQTPRYLIKTRGQQVTLSCSPISGHRSVSWYQQTPGQGLQFLFEYFSETQRNKGNFPGRFSGRQFSNSRSEMNVSTLELGDSALYLCASSLVQGAYNEQFFGPGTRLTVL.

V gene TRBV11-2 combines with J gene TRBJ1-4, with 7 bases lining up with TRBD1. This CDR3 is 15 amino acids long. The germline gives CDR1 SGHAT, CDR2 FQNNGV. The J segment lost 8 bases and the V segment lost 2 bases, leaving 8 bases of the junction unmatched. CDR3 nucleotides: TGTGCCAGCAGCTTAACTGGGACAGCCTCCGAAAAACTGTTTTTT. It is translated as CASSLTGTASEKLFF.

This clone occurred once. The CDR3 DNA is TGCGCCAGCAGCCAAGCCCCGGGTGGCACTGAAGCTTTCTTT. Residues: CASSQAPGGTEAFF. The genes are TRBV4-1 and TRBJ1-1; D unresolved. Per germline, CDR1 MGHRA and CDR2 YSYEKL. The V gene lost 1 base and the J gene lost 4 bases, with 10 bases spanning the gap. CDR3 length: 14 residues.

This clone was counted a single time. This chain links TRBV5-8 with TRBJ1-2, with D maybe TRBD1 (5 bases). Deletions cut 0 bases from V and 4 bases from J, with 10 bases between. The germline gives CDR1 SGHTS, CDR2 YDEGEE. The length of the CDR3 is 14 residues. CDR3 sequence (DNA): TGTGCCAGCAGCTTGGAAGCAGGGCCCTATGGCTACACCTTC. This gives the protein CASSLEAGPYGYTF. The whole variable domain, filled in from reference TRBV5-8 and TRBJ1-2, reads EAGVTQSPTHLIKTRGQQATLRCSPISGHTSVYWYQQALGLGLQFLLWYDEGEERNRGNFPPRFSGRQFPNYSSELNVNALELEDSALYLCASSLEAGPYGYTFGSGTRLTVV.

The V gene is TRBV6-5, the J gene TRBJ1-2; D remains unclear. Per the germline V gene, CDR1 is MNHEY and CDR2 is SVGAGI. V lost 0 bases to trimming and J lost 8 bases, with 13 bases between them. The CDR3 runs to 14 residues. The CDR3 region has the DNA TGTGCCAGCAGTTACTCAGTAGGCGGCGGCGGCTACACCTTC. Translating it yields CASSYSVGGGGYTF.

At least ten counts were recorded for this clone. The chain uses TRBV7-6 and TRBJ2-1, with 10 bases that match TRBD2. The V segment lost 3 bases and the J segment 10 bases; nucleotides outside the gene matches: 3. The CDR3 runs to 13 residues. Per germline, CDR1 SGHVS and CDR2 FNYEAQ. DNA of the CDR3: TGTGCCAGCAGCTTGGCGACTAGCGGGGAGCAGTTCTTC. As protein: CASSLATSGEQFF.

V usage is TRBV6-6 and J usage is TRBJ2-2; D perhaps matches TRBD2 (6 bases). Germline V gene data show CDR1 as MNHNY and CDR2 as SVGAGI (reference sequence). The V end was cut by 4 bases, the J end by 7 bases, with 10 bases between. The length of the CDR3 is 13 residues. This CDR3 is CASSWRGIGELFF. DNA of the CDR3: TGTGCCAGCAGTTGGAGGGGAATCGGGGAGCTGTTTTTT.

The chain carries TRBV3-1 (or the pseudogene TRBV3-2) and TRBJ2-3; 11 positions agree with TRBD2. The germline V gene encodes CDR1 LGHDT and CDR2 YNNKEL (reference sequence). The CDR3 runs to 16 residues. Germline trimming cut 4 bases from V and 5 bases from J; bases unmatched to any gene: 8. CDR3 nucleotides: TGTGCCAGCAGCCGACTAACTAGCGGGGGTGGAGATACGCAGTATTTT. Protein product: CASSRLTSGGGDTQYF.

The V and J genes are TRBV7-9 and TRBJ2-5; no firm D call. Trimming took 2 bases from V and 1 from J, leaving 11 bases between them. CDR3 length: 15 amino acids. The germline gives CDR1 SEHNR, CDR2 FQNEAQ (reference sequence). The CDR3 loop is CASSLHATVQETQYF. CDR3 nucleotides: TGTGCCAGCAGCTTACACGCGACTGTCCAAGAGACCCAGTACTTC.

A few counts support this clone. V and J are TRBV10-1 and TRBJ1-2, with D hard to call. The CDR3 has 13 residues. The V gene's germline CDR1 is WNHNN and CDR2 SYGVQD (reference sequence). V lost 5 bases and J 4 bases, leaving 11 bases between the germline ends. The CDR3 protein is CASSPERGYGYTF. In DNA, the CDR3 is TGCGCCAGCAGTCCCGAGCGAGGCTATGGCTACACCTTC.

V gene TRBV7-2 combines with J gene TRBJ2-5, with 15 bases fitting TRBD2. The trim removed 4 bases at V and 6 bases at J, leaving 12 bases unmatched. This CDR3 region has 18 residues. The germline V gene encodes CDR1 SGHTA and CDR2 FQGNSA. CDR3 sequence reads: CASSYGLAGGFSWKTQYF. CDR3 in DNA: TGTGCCAGCAGCTATGGACTAGCGGGGGGGTTTAGCTGGAAGACCCAGTACTTC.

The chain has TRBV7-8 and TRBJ2-5, with no clear D. Per germline, CDR1 SGHVS and CDR2 FQNEAQ. The V end was cut by 2 bases, the J end by 3 bases, with 13 bases between. This CDR3 spans 15 amino acids. The CDR3 reads CASSLRFVRKETQYF. The CDR3, as DNA: TGTGCCAGCAGCTTAAGATTTGTCAGAAAAGAGACCCAGTACTTC.

This sequence joins TRBV6-1 and TRBJ1-2; TRBD1 might be the D (5 bases). The CDR3 loop spans 15 amino acids. The germline V gene has CDR1 MNHNS and CDR2 SASEGT. V lost 2 bases, J lost 2 bases, and 12 bases lay in between. CDR3 DNA: TGTGCCAGCAGTGAATGGGGCCAGGGAAACTATGGCTACACCTTC. Protein product: CASSEWGQGNYGYTF.

The chain combines TRBV30 with TRBJ2-5; 11 positions match TRBD2. This CDR3 contains 14 residues. Germline values: CDR1 GTSNPN, CDR2 SVGIG (reference sequence). Trimming cost V 0 bases and J 3 bases; bases outside gene matches: 0. CDR3 in DNA: TGTGCCTGGAGTGTACTAGCGGGGGAAGAGACCCAGTACTTC. As protein: CAWSVLAGEETQYF.